Sequencing of this T cell receptor beta chain was carried out in a study of CD8 T cells in ankylosing spondylitis (dated by TCRdb to about 2017). Describing the broader study: T cell receptor beta repertoires were profiled in healthy donors and ankylosing spondylitis patients so that disease-linked TCR variants could be found. In total, the full study cohort was made up of over a hundred healthy donors and approximately 27 ankylosing spondylitis patients. Samples of peripheral blood were taken, and for ankylosing spondylitis patients, synovial fluid was collected as well.

The CDR3 starts with the cysteine, ends with the phenylalanine, and has 16 residues. CDR3 DNA only is kept here, 48 bases in frame from base 1. The germline V and J ends show losses of 3 bases and 5 bases respectively, and no gene match explains 12 bases of the junction. The germline V gene yields SGHRS for CDR1 and YFSETQ for CDR2. Instrument used: Illumina HiSeq 2500. Quantitative 5'-RACE with molecular barcodes was the method used to prepare the TCR beta libraries. In the paper's pipeline: A new computational method, built on a probabilistic model of VDJ rearrangement, was used to identify disease-linked TCR variants. TCRdb's own reprocessing of the public reads used fastp at Q25 and MiXCR and kept productive beta chains. Rows with one shared CDR3 protein collapse into an entry with the most common genes and DNA. The V and J calls here are based on TCRdb, not the publication. This sample comprises 500,000 to 550,000 distinct CDR3 sequences, about 12% of them detected only once. The top ten constitute nearly 7% of the sample.

This clonotype was seen more than once but under ten times. Its antigen is not yet known. Per-base quality was not reported, and no clone a single base away is much larger than it. Points the paper makes about the study in general: Some motif variants were previously reported in synovial fluid and blood of reactive arthritis patients, suggesting common disease-initiation mechanisms. The disease-linked clones were reported as significantly enriched in matched synovial fluid samples from ankylosing spondylitis patients. In peripheral blood, the disease-linked clones were found at relatively low frequencies and had a CD8+ phenotype. A TCR beta motif made up of several highly homologous amino acid variants appeared to be characteristic of blood from ankylosing spondylitis patients.

The chain links TRBV5-1 with TRBJ2-3, and 7 junctional nucleotides match TRBD1. The receptor was isolated from a male donor with ankylosing spondylitis. Sequencing was carried out using blood, either unsorted or a sorted T cell fraction (not recorded which). The DNA sequence is TGCGCCAGCAGCTCACCGGGACAGCACCTAGTAGATACGCAGTATTTT. It codes for CASSSPGQHLVDTQYF.